This T cell receptor beta chain was identified during a study of T-cell reconstitution after alpha-beta-depleted transplantation in children. Per germline, CDR1 LGHDT and CDR2 YNNKEL (reference sequence). Trimming pared 3 bases from V and 4 bases from J, leaving 20 bases between. The CDR3 consists of 17 residues. Construction of the TCRbeta library involved unique molecular identifiers. TCRdb re-called the PCR reads through MiXCR, storing one row per CDR3 protein. This sample has about 980,000 distinct CDR3 sequences, with about 29% found just once. This specimen was PBMCs, mostly from graft donor cells, taken 360 days after TCRalphabeta/CD19-depleted stem cell transplant. This receptor was identified in a boy in the first two years of life who had a stem cell transplant for SCID, so the T cells may come from the graft donor. This chain links TRBV3-1 with TRBJ2-3; D unresolved. The DNA of the CDR3 is TGTGCCAGCAGCCAGGAAATCCGGGTCCGCTGGGCAGATACGCAGTATTTT. This encodes CASSQEIRVRWADTQYF.